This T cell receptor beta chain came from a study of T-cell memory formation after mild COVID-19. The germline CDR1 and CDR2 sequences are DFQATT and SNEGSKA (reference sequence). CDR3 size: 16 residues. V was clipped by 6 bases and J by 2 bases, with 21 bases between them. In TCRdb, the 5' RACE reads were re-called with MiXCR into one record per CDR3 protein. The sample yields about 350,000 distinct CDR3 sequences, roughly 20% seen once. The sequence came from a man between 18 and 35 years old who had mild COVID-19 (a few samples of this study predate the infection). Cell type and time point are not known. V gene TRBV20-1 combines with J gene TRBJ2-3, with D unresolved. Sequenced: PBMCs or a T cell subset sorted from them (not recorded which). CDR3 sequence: CSARPPPGSPTDTQYF. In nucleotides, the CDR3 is TGCAGTGCCCGACCGCCCCCAGGCTCCCCCACAGATACGCAGTATTTT.